The 17 T cell receptor beta chains below come from one sample, sequenced in a study of human T cells and chemical hapten exposure. TCRdb re-derived calls from the RACE reads in MiXCR, one entry per CDR3 protein. The sample yields over 65,000 distinct CDR3 sequences, approximately 10% seen once. Stated time point: patch test 2, 6 weeks after DPC sensitization. The sample's treatment: therapeutic diphenylcyclopropenone sensitization with weekly scalp DPC. The sequencing used whole blood, collected in connection with sensitization to the hapten diphenylcyclopropenone (DPC). These receptor sequences come from a man between 18 and 29 years old with alopecia areata. Some clones in this sample may be carry-over from other donors' samples.

CDR3 residues: CSASLGSNQPQHF. The CDR3 nucleotides read TGCAGTGCTAGCCTAGGAAGCAATCAGCCCCAGCATTTT. This rearrangement joins TRBV20-1 to TRBJ1-5; D not resolved. The CDR3 is 13 residues long. Between the trimmed V and J ends, which lost 3 bases and 1 base, there was a span of 7 bases. In germline, CDR1 is DFQATT, CDR2 SNEGSKA (reference sequence).

CDR3 protein: CASRDSFLQQYF. The CDR3 region has the DNA TGTGCCAGCCGAGACAGCTTCCTCCAGCAGTACTTC. V and J are TRBV28 and TRBJ2-7; possibly TRBD1 for D (5 bases). The germline CDR1 and CDR2 sequences are MDHEN and SYDVKM. The ends were cut back, 8 bases at V and 8 bases at J, with 16 bases in the middle. This CDR3 spans 12 amino acids. Variable domain in full (rest from reference TRBV28 and TRBJ2-7): DVKVTQSSRYLVKRTGEKVFLECVQDMDHENMFWYRQDPGLGLRLIYFSYDVKMKEKGDIPEGYSVSREKKERFSLILESASTNQTSMYLCASRDSFLQQYFGPGTRLTVT.

This clonotype was found a few times. V gene TRBV5-1 combines with J gene TRBJ1-1; D is possibly TRBD1 (5 bases). Between the trimmed V and J ends, which lost 6 bases and 6 bases, there was a span of 12 bases. CDR1 is SGHRS, CDR2 YFSETQ, per germline. The CDR3 contains 12 residues. The CDR3 DNA sequence: TGCGCCAGCACCGACACGGGGGCTGAAGCTTTCTTT. This translates into CASTDTGAEAFF.

This clonotype appeared a few times. The V gene is TRBV7-9, the J gene TRBJ1-2, with no clear D. Between the trimmed V and J ends, which lost 1 base and 8 bases, there was a span of 11 bases. Germline CDR1 SEHNR, CDR2 FQNEAQ (reference sequence). The CDR3 runs 13 residues. The CDR3 sequence: CASSLGTVRGYTF. The CDR3 DNA reads TGTGCCAGCAGCTTAGGAACGGTTAGGGGCTACACCTTC. The variable domain in full, completed from reference TRBV7-9 and TRBJ1-2, reads DTGVSQNPRHKITKRGQNVTFRCDPISEHNRLYWYRQTLGQGPEFLTYFQNEAQLEKSRLLSDRFSAERPKGSFSTLEIQRTEQGDSAMYLCASSLGTVRGYTFGSGTRLTVV.

This clonotype was seen more than once but under ten times. This chain links TRBV9 with TRBJ2-2; D uncertain. Germline CDR1 is SGDLS and CDR2 is YYNGEE. The CDR3 is 14 amino acids. The V and J ends lost 0 bases and 1 base respectively, with 4 bases between them. The CDR3 sequence is CASSVARNTGELFF. In DNA form, the CDR3 reads TGTGCCAGCAGCGTAGCTCGGAACACCGGGGAGCTGTTTTTT.

This clonotype has just a few counts. The chain combines TRBV7-7 with TRBJ2-7; D remains unclear. The CDR3 contains 13 residues. Deletions cut 5 bases from V and 7 bases from J, with 15 bases between. Germline V gene lookup returns CDR1 SSHAT and CDR2 FNYEAQ (reference sequence). CDR3 region: CASSPRIDEEQYF. In nucleotides, the CDR3 is TGTGCCAGCAGCCCTAGGATAGACGAGGAGCAGTACTTC.

This clonotype appeared many times. The chain combines TRBV20-1 with TRBJ2-6, with unresolved D. The CDR3 has 14 amino acids. V was trimmed by 6 bases and J by 0 bases, leaving 9 bases between them. The germline CDR1 and CDR2 sequences are DFQATT and SNEGSKA (reference sequence). The CDR3 protein is CSAPPASGANVLTF. The CDR3 DNA follows: TGCAGTGCCCCTCCCGCCTCTGGGGCCAACGTCCTGACTTTC.

The genes are TRBV29-1 and TRBJ1-1; D gene uncertain. In germline, CDR1 is SQVTM, CDR2 ANQGSEA. V lost 4 bases, J lost 2 bases, and 14 bases lay in between. The CDR3 has 14 residues. CDR3 bases: TGCAGCGTTGTTATGGCACGGAGCAACACTGAAGCTTTCTTT. This translates into CSVVMARSNTEAFF.

This clonotype was recorded a few times. The V and J genes are TRBV7-6 and TRBJ1-1; tentative D call: TRBD1 (5 bases). The CDR3 extends over 14 amino acids. CDR1 is SGHVS, CDR2 FNYEAQ, per germline. V lost 5 bases and J 5 bases, leaving 15 bases between the germline ends. CDR3 region: CASSQSGAGTEAFF. CDR3 coding DNA: TGTGCCAGCAGCCAATCTGGGGCCGGGACTGAAGCTTTCTTT.

This clonotype was observed a few times. The rearrangement uses TRBV5-4 and TRBJ2-7, with TRBD1 as a possible D gene (6 bases). Trimming took 4 bases from V and 5 from J, leaving 19 bases between them. From germline, CDR1 is SGHNT and CDR2 YYREEE (reference sequence). This CDR3 has 15 amino acids. The CDR3 here is CASSNRARSGHEQYF. In nucleotides, the CDR3 is TGTGCCAGCAGCAACAGGGCACGGAGCGGCCACGAGCAGTACTTC. The entire variable domain, with the rest obtained from reference TRBV5-4 and TRBJ2-7, is as follows: ETGVTQSPTHLIKTRGQQVTLRCSSQSGHNTVSWYQQALGQGPQFIFQYYREEENGRGNFPPRFSGLQFPNYSSELNVNALELDDSALYLCASSNRARSGHEQYFGPGTRLTVT.

V usage is TRBV29-1 and J usage is TRBJ1-1; no reliable D call. The CDR3 is 14 residues long. The V gene lost 6 bases and the J gene lost 1 base, with 15 bases spanning the gap. Germline lookup yields CDR1 SQVTM and CDR2 ANQGSEA. The CDR3 sequence: CSVDTGTRNTEAFF. The DNA for the CDR3 is TGCAGCGTGGATACGGGAACAAGGAACACTGAAGCTTTCTTT.

At least ten counts were recorded for this clonotype. The rearrangement joins TRBV6-6 to TRBJ2-1; 7 bases align to TRBD2. The CDR3 has 14 residues. The trim removed 6 bases at V and 7 bases at J, leaving 9 bases unmatched. Germline V gene sequence: CDR1 MNHNY, CDR2 SVGAGI (reference sequence). The CDR3 region is CASRPSLARNEQFF. The CDR3, as DNA: TGTGCCAGCAGACCATCACTAGCGAGGAATGAGCAGTTCTTC.

This clonotype has a handful of counts. The chain joins TRBV24-1 to TRBJ2-7; possibly TRBD2 for D (5 bases). The V end lost 3 bases, the J end lost 9 bases, and 23 bases lay between the germline ends. Germline-derived CDR1 and CDR2 are KGHDR and SFDVKD. This CDR3 comprises 16 residues. The CDR3 is CATSDHRDSNLTGQYV. The DNA of the CDR3 is TGTGCCACCAGTGATCACCGGGATAGCAACTTAACCGGGCAGTACGTC.

The V gene is TRBV11-3, the J gene TRBJ1-1, with D perhaps TRBD1 (6 bases). V lost 5 bases and J lost 4, with 29 bases in between. This CDR3 has 19 residues. Looked up from germline, CDR1 is SGHNT and CDR2 is YENEEA. CDR3 residues: CASSPTGRQGHPSPTEAFF. Here the CDR3 DNA reads TGTGCCAGCAGCCCTACGGGTAGGCAGGGGCACCCGTCTCCCACTGAAGCTTTCTTT.

Ten or more counts support this clonotype. The chain has TRBV6-2 or TRBV6-3 and TRBJ1-1, with TRBD1 matching 8 bases. This CDR3 is 13 amino acids long. Germline loops: CDR1 MNHEY, CDR2 SVGEGT. V lost 6 bases and J lost 3; bases outside the gene matches: 3. CDR3 bases: TGTGCCAGCAGAGAGACAGGGGACACTGAAGCTTTCTTT. Translated: CASRETGDTEAFF.

The sample holds many counts of this clonotype. This chain joins TRBV4-2 and TRBJ2-7, with 7 nucleotides matching TRBD2. V gave up 0 bases and J gave up 3 bases; unmatched junction bases: 8. Germline CDR1 reads LGHNA; CDR2 reads YNFKEQ. CDR3 length equals 16 residues. The CDR3 region has the DNA TGTGCCAGCAGCCAAGAGAGGGCTAGCGGTAACTACGAGCAGTACTTC. This translates into CASSQERASGNYEQYF.

This clonotype was seen repeatedly, ten times or more. The chain links TRBV14 to TRBJ1-1, with 8 bases fitting TRBD1. This CDR3 contains 19 residues. Losses at the gene ends were 1 base for V and 3 bases for J; bases not matched to a gene: 16. Germline V CDR1 and CDR2: SGHDN, FVKESK. The CDR3 region is CASSQVPPLGQGEDTEAFF. For the CDR3, the DNA is TGTGCCAGCAGCCAAGTCCCCCCCCTTGGACAGGGAGAGGACACTGAAGCTTTCTTT.